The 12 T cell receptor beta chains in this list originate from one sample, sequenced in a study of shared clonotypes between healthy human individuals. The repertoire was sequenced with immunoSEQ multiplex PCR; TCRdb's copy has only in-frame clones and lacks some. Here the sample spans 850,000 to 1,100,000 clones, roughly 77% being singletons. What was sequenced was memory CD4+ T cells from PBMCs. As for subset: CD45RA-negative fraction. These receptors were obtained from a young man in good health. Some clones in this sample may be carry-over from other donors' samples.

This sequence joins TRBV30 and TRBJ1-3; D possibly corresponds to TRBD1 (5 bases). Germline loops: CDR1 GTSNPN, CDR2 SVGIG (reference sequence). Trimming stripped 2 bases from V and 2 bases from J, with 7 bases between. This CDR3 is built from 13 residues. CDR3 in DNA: TGTGCCTGGAGTAGGGACCCTGGAAACACCATATATTTT. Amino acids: CAWSRDPGNTIYF. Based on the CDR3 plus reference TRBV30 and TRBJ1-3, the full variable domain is SQTIHQWPATLVQPVGSPLSLECTVEGTSNPNLYWYRQAAGRGLQLLFYSVGIGQISSEVPQNLSASRPQDRQFILSSKKLLLSDSGFYLCAWSRDPGNTIYFGEGSWLTVV.

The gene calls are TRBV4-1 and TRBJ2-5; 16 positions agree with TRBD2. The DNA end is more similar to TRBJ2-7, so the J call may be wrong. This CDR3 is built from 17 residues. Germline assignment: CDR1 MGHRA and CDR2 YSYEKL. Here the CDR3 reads CASSPGTSGRAYYEQYF. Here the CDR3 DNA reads TGCGCCAGCAGCCCCGGGACTAGCGGGAGGGCGTACTACGAGCAGTACTTC.

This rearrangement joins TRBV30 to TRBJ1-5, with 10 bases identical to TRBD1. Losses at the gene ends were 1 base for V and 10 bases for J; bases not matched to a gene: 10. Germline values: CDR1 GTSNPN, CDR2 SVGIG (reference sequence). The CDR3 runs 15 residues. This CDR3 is CAWSETGTGDRPQHF. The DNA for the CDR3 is TGTGCCTGGAGTGAAACCGGGACAGGGGATCGCCCCCAGCATTTT.

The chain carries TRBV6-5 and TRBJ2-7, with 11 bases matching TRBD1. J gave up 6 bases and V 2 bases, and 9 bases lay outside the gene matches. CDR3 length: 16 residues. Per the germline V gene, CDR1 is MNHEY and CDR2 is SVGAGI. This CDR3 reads CASSYRTGGLSGEQYF. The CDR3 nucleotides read TGTGCCAGCAGTTACCGGACAGGGGGCTTGTCGGGCGAGCAGTACTTC.

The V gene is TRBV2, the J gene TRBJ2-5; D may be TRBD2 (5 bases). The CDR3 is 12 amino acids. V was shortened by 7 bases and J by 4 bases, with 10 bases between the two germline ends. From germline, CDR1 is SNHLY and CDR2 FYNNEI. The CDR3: CASKRVGETQYF. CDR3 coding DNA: TGTGCCAGCAAGAGGGTTGGAGAGACCCAGTACTTC.

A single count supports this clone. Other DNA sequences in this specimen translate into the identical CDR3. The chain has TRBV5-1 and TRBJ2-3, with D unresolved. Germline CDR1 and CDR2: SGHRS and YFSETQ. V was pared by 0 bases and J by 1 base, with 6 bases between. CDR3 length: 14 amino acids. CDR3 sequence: CASSLALGTDTQYF. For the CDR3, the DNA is TGCGCCAGCAGCTTGGCCCTGGGCACAGATACGCAGTATTTT.

CDR3 nucleotide sequence: TGCGCCAGCAGTCTTTCGGGCAGGCTGGGGGAGACCCAGTACTTC. This sequence encodes CASSLSGRLGETQYF. The J gene is TRBJ2-5, the V gene TRBV10-2; unclear D gene. Per the germline V gene, CDR1 is WSHSY and CDR2 is SAAADI. The length of the CDR3 is 15 residues. V was cut by 5 bases and J by 5 bases, with 18 bases left in between.

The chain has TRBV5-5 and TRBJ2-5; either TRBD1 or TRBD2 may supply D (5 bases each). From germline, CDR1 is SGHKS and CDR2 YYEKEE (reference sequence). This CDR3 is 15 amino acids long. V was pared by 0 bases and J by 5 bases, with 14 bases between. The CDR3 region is CASSLDGYWGETQYF. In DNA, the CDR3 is TGTGCCAGCAGCTTGGACGGCTACTGGGGGGAGACCCAGTACTTC.

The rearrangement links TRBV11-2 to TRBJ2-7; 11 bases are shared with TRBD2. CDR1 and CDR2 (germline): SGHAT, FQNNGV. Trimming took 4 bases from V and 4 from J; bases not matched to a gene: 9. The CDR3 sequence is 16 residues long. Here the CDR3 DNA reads TGTGCCAGCAGCTCGACTAGCGGGGACTTAAGTTACGAGCAGTACTTC. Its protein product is CASSSTSGDLSYEQYF.

The CDR3 DNA reads as TGTGCCAGCAGCTTTAGGAGAAAGGCCTACAATGAGCAGTTCTTC. Encoded protein: CASSFRRKAYNEQFF. The chain combines TRBV11-1 with TRBJ2-1; D ambiguous. Germline loops: CDR1 SGHAT, CDR2 FQDESV (reference sequence). The length of the CDR3 is 15 residues. The germline V and J ends were trimmed by 3 bases and 2 bases, with 11 bases remaining between them.

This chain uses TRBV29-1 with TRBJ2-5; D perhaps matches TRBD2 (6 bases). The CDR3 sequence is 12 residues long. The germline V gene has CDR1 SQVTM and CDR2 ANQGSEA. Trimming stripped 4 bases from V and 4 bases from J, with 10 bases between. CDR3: CSVVLGGETQYF. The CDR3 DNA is TGCAGCGTTGTCTTGGGGGGAGAGACCCAGTACTTC.

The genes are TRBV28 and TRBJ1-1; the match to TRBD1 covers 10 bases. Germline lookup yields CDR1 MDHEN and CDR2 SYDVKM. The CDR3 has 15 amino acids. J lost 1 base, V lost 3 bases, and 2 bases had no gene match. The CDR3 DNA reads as TGTGCCAGCAGTTTGACAGGGGGCTGGAACACTGAAGCTTTCTTT. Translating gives CASSLTGGWNTEAFF.